The 3 T cell receptor beta chains presented below share a single source sample, sequenced in a study of T cells in Graves' hyperthyroidism and ophthalmopathy. RNA transcripts were the template for amplifying TCR beta CDR3 regions. RT-PCR in the first round (using the HTBI primer set) targeted the TCR CDR3. TCRdb fed the multiplex PCR reads into MiXCR, producing one record per CDR3 protein. The sample shows around 370,000 distinct CDR3 sequences, less than 20% of them seen only once. The sequencing sample was made of blood. Every receptor here comes from a man between 18 and 35 years old with Graves' ophthalmopathy.

The chain carries TRBV12-3 or TRBV12-4 and TRBJ2-3; the match to TRBD2 covers 16 bases. The CDR3 contains 20 residues. Trimming at V came to 9 bases and at J to 4 bases, leaving 19 bases not matched to a gene. CDR3 nucleotide sequence: TGTGCCAGGCCTGTAGGCCGGGGACTAGCGGGGGGGCCGATATCAGATACGCAGTATTTT. It translates to CARPVGRGLAGGPISDTQYF.

The V gene is TRBV4-2, the J gene TRBJ2-5; 7 bases map to TRBD2. V shed 2 bases and J 3 bases; nucleotides not matched to a gene: 3. CDR1 is LGHNA and CDR2 is YNFKEQ in the germline V gene. The CDR3 sequence is 14 residues long. The CDR3 nucleotides are TGTGCCAGCAGCCAAAGCGGGGCTGAAGAGACCCAGTACTTC. Translating gives CASSQSGAEETQYF.

V gene TRBV5-5 combines with J gene TRBJ2-2; D gene uncertain. From germline, CDR1 is SGHKS and CDR2 YYEKEE (reference sequence). V was trimmed by 3 bases and J by 7 bases, leaving 13 bases between them. CDR3 length: 14 residues. This CDR3 reads CASSYFLAIGELFF. The CDR3 bases are TGTGCCAGCAGCTATTTTTTGGCGATCGGGGAGCTGTTTTTT. The full variable domain, its missing parts supplied by reference TRBV5-5 and TRBJ2-2, is DAGVTQSPTHLIKTRGQQVTLRCSPISGHKSVSWYQQVLGQGPQFIFQYYEKEERGRGNFPDRFSARQFPNYSSELNVNALLLGDSALYLCASSYFLAIGELFFGEGSRLTVL.